These 10 T cell receptor beta chains originate from one sample sequenced in a study of cytomegalovirus exposure and HLA in healthy donors (dated 2017 in TCRdb). Libraries were prepared through the immunoSEQ multiplex PCR assay. For the multiplex PCR, a mixture combining 60 forward primers for TCR Vbeta segments and 13 reverse primers for TCR Jbeta segments was used. TCRdb's version of the immuneACCESS table is confined to in-frame rearrangements and falls short of the full clone set. An unresolved V gene accounts for under half of the shortfall where checked; the remainder is of unknown origin. Within this sample are roughly 160,000 clones, with roughly 85% of them counted one time only. The ten largest make up roughly 2% of the sample. Sequenced: PBMCs. The source of these receptors is a man aged 35 to 55 in good health and CMV-seronegative.

The chain uses TRBV28 and TRBJ2-1; 11 bases are shared with TRBD2. Germline V gene lookup returns CDR1 MDHEN and CDR2 SYDVKM. The CDR3 is 16 amino acids. V gave up 5 bases and J gave up 2 bases; unmatched junction bases: 5. CDR3 sequence (DNA): TGTGCCAGCAGTCGGCCGACTAGCGGGACCTACAATGAGCAGTTCTTC. It yields the protein CASSRPTSGTYNEQFF.

The genes are TRBV5-5 and TRBJ2-3; 8 positions match TRBD2. This CDR3 is 15 amino acids long. Germline V gene data show CDR1 as SGHKS and CDR2 as YYEKEE (reference sequence). V shed 2 bases, J shed 3 bases, and the junction held 5 bases outside the gene matches. Here the CDR3 DNA reads TGTGCCAGCAGCTTCGGGGGGGTAGGGACAGATACGCAGTATTTT. Protein: CASSFGGVGTDTQYF.

This chain uses TRBV2 with TRBJ2-2; the match to TRBD2 covers 11 bases. CDR1 SNHLY and CDR2 FYNNEI come from the germline V gene. This CDR3 region has 17 residues. V lost 5 bases and J lost 4; bases outside the gene matches: 9. This chain's CDR3 is CASSTSSGRGLTGELFF. CDR3 nucleotides: TGTGCCAGCAGTACGAGTAGCGGGAGGGGGCTCACCGGGGAGCTGTTTTTT.

The chain recombines TRBV28 with TRBJ1-6; D is unresolved. With 6 bases removed from V and 10 bases from J, the gap between germline ends came to 16 bases. The CDR3 is 14 residues long. Germline loops: CDR1 MDHEN, CDR2 SYDVKM. This CDR3 reads CASRNRVSGSPLHF. The DNA for the CDR3 is TGTGCCAGCAGGAACCGGGTGAGTGGATCACCCCTCCACTTT.

This clone was observed a few times. CDR3 amino acids: CATGSTGAGANVLTF. For the CDR3, the DNA is TGTGCCACAGGTTCAACAGGGGCCGGGGCCAACGTCCTGACTTTC. The chain is built from TRBV6-5 and TRBJ2-6, with 7 bases identical to TRBD1. Germline assignment: CDR1 MNHEY and CDR2 SVGAGI. The CDR3 sequence is 15 residues long. The V gene end was trimmed by 10 bases and the J gene end by 4 bases; junction bases not matched to a gene: 10.

CDR3 loop: CASSPGAAQETQYF. CDR3 coding DNA: TGTGCCAGCTCACCGGGAGCGGCCCAAGAGACCCAGTACTTC. The chain carries TRBV18 and TRBJ2-5; D may be TRBD2 (5 bases). There are 14 residues in the CDR3. The germline V gene encodes CDR1 KGHSH and CDR2 LQKENI. V gave up 3 bases and J gave up 1 base, with 9 bases separating them.

This clone was observed once. This chain connects TRBV19 to TRBJ1-1; unclear D gene. V lost 3 bases and J lost 1, with 6 bases in between. Germline V CDR1 and CDR2: LNHDA, SQIVND (reference sequence). The CDR3 runs to 13 residues. CDR3 bases: TGTGCCAGTAGTATGTCCCAGAACACTGAAGCTTTCTTT. Translation: CASSMSQNTEAFF. The whole variable domain, remainder taken from reference TRBV19 and TRBJ1-1, is DGGITQSPKYLFRKEGQNVTLSCEQNLNHDAMYWYRQDPGQGLRLIYYSQIVNDFQKGDIAEGYSVSREKKESFPLTVTSAQKNPTAFYLCASSMSQNTEAFFGQGTRLTVV.

The chain carries TRBV9 and TRBJ2-2; TRBD2 agrees at 8 bases. The germline V gene encodes CDR1 SGDLS and CDR2 YYNGEE. The CDR3 is 19 residues long. The J segment lost 5 bases and the V segment lost 3 bases, leaving 18 bases of the junction unmatched. The CDR3 DNA is TGTGCCAGCAGCGGAAGCCCGCTCACTCCCCGGGAGGGGACCGGGGAGCTGTTTTTT. It specifies CASSGSPLTPREGTGELFF.

The chain couples TRBV28 to TRBJ1-4; D is undetermined. Germline V gene lookup returns CDR1 MDHEN and CDR2 SYDVKM. The length of the CDR3 is 15 residues. Trimming removed 11 bases from V and 8 bases from J, with 24 bases in between. The CDR3 protein is CARFSLGRRGEKLFF. The CDR3, as DNA: TGTGCCCGCTTCTCTTTAGGGAGGCGTGGAGAAAAACTGTTTTTT.

The chain employs TRBV7-9 and TRBJ1-5; D remains ambiguous. The CDR3 runs to 14 residues. V lost 2 bases to trimming and J lost 7 bases, with 12 bases between them. Germline V gives CDR1 SEHNR, CDR2 FQNEAQ (reference sequence). Here the CDR3 DNA reads TGTGCCAGCAGCTTAAACTCGTCGGGGCAGCCCCAGCATTTT. Protein: CASSLNSSGQPQHF.